Presented here are 32 T cell receptor beta chains from one specimen sequenced in a study of T-cell memory formation after mild COVID-19. TCRdb itself ran the 5' RACE reads through MiXCR, one entry per CDR3 protein. The sample includes roughly 500,000 distinct CDR3 sequences, 20% of them seen just once. Sequenced sample: PBMCs or a T cell subset sorted from them (not recorded which). These receptors originate from an adult woman who had mild COVID-19 (a few samples of this study predate the infection). Cell type and time point are not known.

This clonotype was observed a handful of times. The V call is TRBV24-1, the J call TRBJ2-1; TRBD1 matches 10 bases. Looked up from germline, CDR1 is KGHDR and CDR2 is SFDVKD. The J segment lost 5 bases and the V segment lost 0 bases, leaving 3 bases of the junction unmatched. The CDR3 is 16 residues long. CDR3 nucleotide sequence: TGTGCCACCAGTGATTTGGGGACAGGGGAGGACAATGAGCAGTTCTTC. Translated, it gives CATSDLGTGEDNEQFF.

The CDR3 protein is CASSSSRALGQETQYF. CDR3 coding DNA: TGTGCCAGCAGCTCCTCCCGGGCCCTGGGCCAAGAGACCCAGTACTTC. The rearrangement joins TRBV7-9 to TRBJ2-5; D remains unclear. Looked up from germline, CDR1 is SEHNR and CDR2 is FQNEAQ (reference sequence). The ends were cut back, 4 bases at V and 1 base at J, with 16 bases in the middle. The CDR3 covers 16 residues. Drawing the rest from reference TRBV7-9 and TRBJ2-5, the complete variable domain is DTGVSQNPRHKITKRGQNVTFRCDPISEHNRLYWYRQTLGQGPEFLTYFQNEAQLEKSRLLSDRFSAERPKGSFSTLEIQRTEQGDSAMYLCASSSSRALGQETQYFGPGTRLLVL.

This chain uses TRBV7-9 with TRBJ2-3; no definite D call. The CDR3 consists of 13 residues. Germline lookup yields CDR1 SEHNR and CDR2 FQNEAQ (reference sequence). V gave up 5 bases and J gave up 4 bases, with 10 bases separating them. The CDR3 protein is CASSPKGPDTQYF. The CDR3 nucleotides are TGTGCCAGCAGCCCCAAAGGGCCAGATACGCAGTATTTT.

This rearrangement joins TRBV7-9 to TRBJ2-3; TRBD2 matches 9 bases. Germline V gene data show CDR1 as SEHNR and CDR2 as FQNEAQ (reference sequence). The CDR3 has 17 residues. The ends lost 3 bases at V and 1 base at J; junction bases unmatched: 8. The CDR3 DNA reads as TGTGCCAGCAGCTTGAGCCTAGCGGGGTGGGGCACAGATACGCAGTATTTT. Translating it yields CASSLSLAGWGTDTQYF.

This clonotype was detected once. The chain recombines TRBV12-3 or TRBV12-4 with TRBJ2-7; 11 bases align to TRBD2. There are 14 residues in the CDR3. The V segment lost 7 bases and the J segment 7 bases; nucleotides outside the gene matches: 9. DNA of the CDR3: TGTGCCAGCACGAATAGCGGGAGGGCGGGTGAGCAGTACTTC. Translating it yields CASTNSGRAGEQYF.

This clonotype was seen at least ten times. The CDR3 is CASSDMGHTTYEQYF. The CDR3 nucleotides are TGTGCCAGCAGTGATATGGGACATACCACCTACGAGCAGTACTTC. This rearrangement joins TRBV6-1 to TRBJ2-7, with D possibly TRBD1 on 6 matching bases. CDR3 length equals 15 residues. The germline V gene encodes CDR1 MNHNS and CDR2 SASEGT. V lost 3 bases to trimming and J lost 2 bases, with 14 bases between them.

The rearrangement joins TRBV5-1 to TRBJ2-2; D not resolved. The CDR3 covers 16 residues. V shed 0 bases and J shed 1 base, with 10 bases lying between them. Germline values: CDR1 SGHRS, CDR2 YFSETQ. In nucleotides, the CDR3 is TGCGCCAGCAGCTTGGAGGCAGGAGTGAACACCGGGGAGCTGTTTTTT. It translates to CASSLEAGVNTGELFF.

The sample holds a few counts of this clonotype. The J gene is TRBJ2-5, the V gene TRBV7-9, with D hard to call. Germline V gene lookup returns CDR1 SEHNR and CDR2 FQNEAQ (reference sequence). The V end was cut by 7 bases, the J end by 2 bases, with 11 bases between. The CDR3 is 13 amino acids. CDR3 DNA sequence: TGTGCCAGCAACCCGGCAAATCAAGAGACCCAGTACTTC. Encoded protein: CASNPANQETQYF.

This clonotype was seen more than once but under ten times. Written as DNA, the CDR3 is TGTGCCAGTAGTTTACCGGGACAGCACAATTCACCCCTCCACTTT. It specifies CASSLPGQHNSPLHF. This sequence joins TRBV19 and TRBJ1-6; TRBD1 aligns across 7 bases. The ends lost 5 bases at V and 7 bases at J; junction bases unmatched: 8. Germline V lookup: CDR1 LNHDA, CDR2 SQIVND (reference sequence). CDR3 length equals 15 residues.

The chain couples TRBV6-5 to TRBJ1-1; the D gene is possibly TRBD1 (5 bases). Trimming pared 6 bases from V and 8 bases from J, leaving 13 bases between. The CDR3 totals 12 residues. Germline-derived CDR1 and CDR2 are MNHEY and SVGAGI. In DNA, the CDR3 is TGTGCCAGCAGCAGCGTGGGGGGAGAAGCTTTCTTT. This sequence encodes CASSSVGGEAFF.

The rearrangement joins TRBV12-3 or TRBV12-4 to TRBJ2-1; 7 nucleotides match TRBD2. With 4 bases clipped from V and 5 bases from J, the junction kept 8 bases outside the gene matches. The CDR3 has 15 amino acids. The DNA of the CDR3 is TGTGCCAGCAGTTCTTGGGAGGGCCGAAACAATGAGCAGTTCTTC. It codes for CASSSWEGRNNEQFF.

The CDR3 is CATSRGEHTGELFF. In nucleotides, the CDR3 is TGTGCCACCAGCCGTGGAGAGCACACCGGGGAGCTGTTTTTT. This chain uses TRBV24-1 with TRBJ2-2; D is undetermined. V lost 7 bases and J lost 3, with 11 bases in between. This CDR3 is built from 14 residues. Germline V lookup: CDR1 KGHDR, CDR2 SFDVKD.

The chain recombines TRBV5-1 with TRBJ2-1; 7 bases align to TRBD1. J lost 5 bases, V lost 4 bases, and 6 bases had no gene match. Germline lookup yields CDR1 SGHRS and CDR2 YFSETQ. This CDR3 region has 14 residues. The CDR3 sequence is CASSPGGRNNEQFF. CDR3 DNA: TGCGCCAGCAGCCCAGGGGGTCGGAACAATGAGCAGTTCTTC. Filled out from reference TRBV5-1 and TRBJ2-1, the complete variable domain reads KAGVTQTPRYLIKTRGQQVTLSCSPISGHRSVSWYQQTPGQGLQFLFEYFSETQRNKGNFPGRFSGRQFSNSRSEMNVSTLELGDSALYLCASSPGGRNNEQFFGPGTRLTVL.

This clonotype was observed a few times. The chain carries TRBV5-1 and TRBJ2-3; D may be TRBD2 (5 bases). Germline V gives CDR1 SGHRS, CDR2 YFSETQ. Trimming removed 1 base from V and 4 bases from J, with 19 bases in between. This CDR3 has 17 residues. The CDR3 sequence is CASSLKTLAAASDTQYF. The CDR3 nucleotides are TGCGCCAGCAGCTTGAAGACCCTAGCAGCCGCTTCAGATACGCAGTATTTT.

This sequence joins TRBV3-1 and TRBJ1-2, with a possible D match to TRBD1 (5 bases). Trimming removed 2 bases from V and 9 bases from J, with 16 bases in between. Germline assignment: CDR1 LGHDT and CDR2 YNNKEL (reference sequence). CDR3 size: 14 residues. Written as DNA, the CDR3 is TGTGCCAGCAGCCAACCAGGGTCCGGGGCGAGCTACACCTTC. The encoded protein is CASSQPGSGASYTF.

In its sample, this clonotype was seen a few times. This chain connects TRBV30 to TRBJ2-5, with D perhaps given as TRBD1 or TRBD2 (5 bases each). Germline V gives CDR1 GTSNPN, CDR2 SVGIG (reference sequence). Trimming stripped 7 bases from V and 4 bases from J, with 19 bases between. This CDR3 is 14 amino acids long. The CDR3 DNA reads TGTGCCTCCTCCGGGACGGCGTTCGGAGAGACCCAGTACTTC. This gives the protein CASSGTAFGETQYF. The whole variable domain, remainder taken from reference TRBV30 and TRBJ2-5, is SQTIHQWPATLVQPVGSPLSLECTVEGTSNPNLYWYRQAAGRGLQLLFYSVGIGQISSEVPQNLSASRPQDRQFILSSKKLLLSDSGFYLCASSGTAFGETQYFGPGTRLLVL.

This clonotype has more than one count but fewer than ten. The chain carries TRBV7-9 and TRBJ2-1; 14 nucleotides agree with TRBD2. The CDR3 is made up of 18 amino acids. The trim removed 6 bases at V and 2 bases at J, leaving 9 bases unmatched. Germline V lookup: CDR1 SEHNR, CDR2 FQNEAQ (reference sequence). The CDR3 coding sequence is TGTGCCAGCAGGGCCGGGACTAGCGGGAGATCCGCCTACAATGAGCAGTTCTTC. This sequence encodes CASRAGTSGRSAYNEQFF.

This clonotype was seen ten or more times. This chain connects TRBV24-1 to TRBJ2-1; D might be TRBD2 (5 bases). The CDR3 is 13 amino acids. With 9 bases removed from V and 0 bases from J, the gap between germline ends came to 8 bases. Germline CDR1 and CDR2: KGHDR and SFDVKD. The CDR3 bases are TGTGCCACCGCGGGCAGCTCCTACAATGAGCAGTTCTTC. Translated, it gives CATAGSSYNEQFF.

The sample holds a few counts of this clonotype. This chain connects TRBV7-9 to TRBJ1-1; unclear D gene. The CDR3 is 12 amino acids. Trimming removed 5 bases at V and 7 bases at J, with 11 bases between. Per the germline V gene, CDR1 is SEHNR and CDR2 is FQNEAQ (reference sequence). The CDR3 DNA reads as TGTGCCAGCAGCCCCCGTGGCAGTGAAGCTTTCTTT. Residues: CASSPRGSEAFF.

For this clonotype: At one boundary the junction diverges from the germline segment, which might be a read error. V is TRBV5-1 and J is TRBJ1-4; 7 positions match TRBD1. This CDR3 is 15 amino acids long. Per germline, CDR1 SGHRS and CDR2 YFSETQ. Here the CDR3 DNA reads TGCTCCAGCAGCTTAACAGGGGCGGAAAATGAAAAACTGTTTTTT. Translating gives CSSSLTGAENEKLFF. Full variable domain (remainder filled in from reference TRBV5-1 and TRBJ1-4): KAGVTQTPRYLIKTRGQQVTLSCSPISGHRSVSWYQQTPGQGLQFLFEYFSETQRNKGNFPGRFSGRQFSNSRSEMNVSTLELGDSALYLCSSSLTGAENEKLFFGSGTQLSVL.

This clonotype was detected a few times. The chain uses TRBV24-1 and TRBJ2-1, with 7 bases aligning to TRBD2. The germline V gene encodes CDR1 KGHDR and CDR2 SFDVKD. V dropped 3 bases and J dropped 4; count of bases not matched to a gene: 11. This CDR3 contains 17 residues. CDR3 nucleotide sequence: TGTGCCACCAGTGATCCTCATCCTAGCGGAGCGTACAATGAGCAGTTCTTC. Protein product: CATSDPHPSGAYNEQFF.

The gene calls are TRBV29-1 and TRBJ1-5, with D unresolved. Germline V lookup: CDR1 SQVTM, CDR2 ANQGSEA. The CDR3 spans 15 residues. Trimming pared 6 bases from V and 5 bases from J, leaving 20 bases between. Here the CDR3 reads CSVESSWAIDQPQHF. The CDR3 DNA sequence: TGCAGCGTCGAAAGTAGCTGGGCGATAGATCAGCCCCAGCATTTT.

This clonotype was observed a handful of times. In nucleotides, the CDR3 is TGTGCCAGCAGCCCCTTGGCTGGAGGGGCCAACGTCCTGACTTTC. It codes for CASSPLAGGANVLTF. The chain is built from TRBV7-6 and TRBJ2-6, with D hard to call. CDR3 length: 15 residues. V was cut by 5 bases and J by 4 bases, with 12 bases left in between. CDR1 SGHVS and CDR2 FNYEAQ come from the germline V gene.

This clonotype was observed a few times. The CDR3, as DNA: TGTGCCAGCAGCTTAGGGAGGACAGTCTACGAGCAGTACTTC. Translated: CASSLGRTVYEQYF. The chain combines TRBV7-6 with TRBJ2-7; tentative D call: TRBD1 (6 bases). V lost 1 base and J 3 bases, leaving 10 bases between the germline ends. CDR1 and CDR2 (germline): SGHVS, FNYEAQ. The CDR3 totals 14 residues.

Within the sample, this clonotype is medium-sized. The chain carries TRBV6-5 and TRBJ2-7, with a tentative D call TRBD2 (5 bases). This CDR3 has 14 residues. CDR1 is MNHEY and CDR2 is SVGAGI in the germline V gene. Trimming removed 5 bases from V and 2 bases from J, with 13 bases in between. The CDR3 nucleotides are TGTGCCAGCAGTCCCCTAGGAGGCCCCTACGAGCAGTACTTC. Its translation is CASSPLGGPYEQYF.

The chain recombines TRBV7-2 with TRBJ1-2; D possibly corresponds to TRBD1 (5 bases). The CDR3 is 14 residues long. Trimming took off 1 base at V and 4 bases at J, with 10 bases between the two ends. The germline gives CDR1 SGHTA, CDR2 FQGNSA. The CDR3 coding sequence is TGTGCCAGCAGCTTAGTGGCAGGGATCTATGGCTACACCTTC. It translates to CASSLVAGIYGYTF.

The chain couples TRBV6-2 or TRBV6-3 to TRBJ1-1; 10 nucleotides line up with TRBD1. V lost 6 bases to trimming and J lost 4 bases; unmatched junction nucleotides: 8. The length of the CDR3 is 15 residues. The germline CDR1 and CDR2 sequences are MNHEY and SVGEGT. The CDR3 protein is CASRPGTGVITEAFF. Here the CDR3 DNA reads TGTGCCAGCAGGCCTGGGACAGGGGTTATCACTGAAGCTTTCTTT.

The chain couples TRBV14 to TRBJ2-1; unclear D gene. Germline loops: CDR1 SGHDN, CDR2 FVKESK. This CDR3 region has 13 residues. V lost 0 bases to trimming and J lost 8 bases, with 8 bases between them. The CDR3 nucleotides read TGTGCCAGCAGCCAAGATTCCTGGGATGAGCAGTTCTTC. Translated, it gives CASSQDSWDEQFF. The whole variable domain, filled in from reference TRBV14 and TRBJ2-1, reads EAGVTQFPSHSVIEKGQTVTLRCDPISGHDNLYWYRRVMGKEIKFLLHFVKESKQDESGMPNNRFLAERTGGTYSTLKVQPAELEDSGVYFCASSQDSWDEQFFGPGTRLTVL.

The chain is built from TRBV7-7 and TRBJ2-7, with 10 positions matching TRBD1. CDR1 and CDR2 from the germline V gene are SSHAT and FNYEAQ (reference sequence). V dropped 3 bases and J dropped 5; count of bases not matched to a gene: 1. The length of the CDR3 is 13 residues. CDR3 sequence reads: CASSLDRGDEQYF. Written as DNA, the CDR3 is TGTGCCAGCAGCTTGGACAGGGGGGACGAGCAGTACTTC.

The gene calls are TRBV7-2 and TRBJ2-1; 13 nucleotides align to TRBD2. The CDR3 length is 19 residues. V shed 1 base and J 6 bases; nucleotides not matched to a gene: 12. Germline CDR1 reads SGHTA; CDR2 reads FQGNSA. CDR3 in DNA: TGTGCCAGCAGCTTAGGGAGACTAGCGGGGGGCCCCTACTCCAATGAGCAGTTCTTC. It yields the protein CASSLGRLAGGPYSNEQFF.

There are a few counts of this clonotype. The CDR3 coding sequence is TGCAGCGTTGAAAGCAGGGCCTTTCAAGAGACCCAGTACTTC. It yields the protein CSVESRAFQETQYF. The chain has TRBV29-1 and TRBJ2-5; perhaps TRBD1 as D (5 bases). The CDR3 is 14 amino acids. CDR1 is SQVTM, CDR2 ANQGSEA, per germline. V was cut by 2 bases and J by 2 bases, with 12 bases left in between.

This clonotype occurred many times. The chain employs TRBV5-1 and TRBJ1-4; D may be TRBD1 (5 bases). The CDR3 contains 15 residues. With 4 bases removed from V and 8 bases from J, the gap between germline ends came to 18 bases. CDR1 is SGHRS, CDR2 YFSETQ, per germline. The DNA for the CDR3 is TGCGCCAGCAGCATGACAGTCCCCCGGGGCGAAAAACTGTTTTTT. Protein: CASSMTVPRGEKLFF. Full variable domain (missing parts from reference TRBV5-1 and TRBJ1-4): KAGVTQTPRYLIKTRGQQVTLSCSPISGHRSVSWYQQTPGQGLQFLFEYFSETQRNKGNFPGRFSGRQFSNSRSEMNVSTLELGDSALYLCASSMTVPRGEKLFFGSGTQLSVL.